This T cell receptor (beta chain) was sequenced during a study of blood T cell repertoires in COVID-19 (TCRdb year 2020). In terms of the full investigation: Samples covering the acute and convalescent phases of COVID-19 were provided by collaborators in the United States, Italy and Spain. The samples were drawn from two sources: the first 160 participants of the ongoing ImmuneRACE study, and some 1,300 subjects contributed by 6 global collaborators. The repertoires were made available in a free public database intended to serve as a resource for research on the immune response to SARS-CoV-2. The sample metadata nearly always contained a de-identified subject ID, COVID-19 status, age in years and sex. The dataset comprised deeply sampled blood TCRbeta repertoires from subjects exposed to, actively infected with, or recovered from COVID-19. The prospective study material was composed of cDNA or gDNA derived from T cells, B-cell-depleted T cells, or PBMCs. Where available, HLA class I and class II types were obtained from metadata supplied by the sample provider rather than from assay-based typing.

TCRbeta CDR3 regions were amplified from genomic DNA by means of the immunoSEQ Assay, a bias-controlled multiplex PCR. In the source study's methods: The number of nucleated cells in each sample was estimated by amplification of reference gene primers within the assay. To quantify the absolute abundance of each unique TCRbeta CDR3 rearrangement, sequence reads were collapsed and filtered. For each sample, productive Simpson clonality was calculated as the square root of Simpson's diversity index over productive rearrangements. TCRdb's version of the immuneACCESS table is confined to in-frame rearrangements and falls short of the full clone set. An unresolved V gene accounts for under half of the shortfall where checked; the remainder is of unknown origin. The V and J calls and clone size are taken from that table; D and trimming were inferred from the DNA. A total of a few hundred thousand clones appear in this sample, 83% of them only once. Of the sample, about 1.3% is held by the ten largest clones.

Summary of the overall study and its limitations: How much clinical and demographic metadata was included differed by source and by participant, and the metadata was provided uncurated.

V is shortened by 0 bases, J by 2 bases, and the region joining them spans 14 bases. Looking up the germline V gene yields CDR1 SGHDN and CDR2 FVKESK. From the cysteine up to the phenylalanine, the CDR3 has a length of 17 residues. The entry retains the CDR3 DNA only, 51 bases that are in frame from base 1. In Seattle, one collaborating source enrolled patients while the infection was active and tracked those patients longitudinally over the course of disease. The collaborating institutions used their own protocols to collect whole blood in K2EDTA tubes. Collaborator samples were shipped for TCRbeta analysis as frozen whole blood, isolated PBMCs, or DNA extracted from either sample type. In regard to this clone: What this receptor recognizes is not known. Base qualities are not provided; no much larger clone lies one nucleotide away.

The sample consisted of peripheral blood. The sequence was obtained from a woman aged 25 to 39 with COVID-19, enrolled during active disease. The chain is made from TRBV14 and TRBJ2-1; TRBD1 could be the D gene, as 5 bases match. This receptor carries the CDR3 CASSQDKRGRAYNEQFF. The nucleotide sequence reads TGTGCCAGCAGCCAAGACAAAAGGGGTAGGGCCTACAATGAGCAGTTCTTC.